The table lists the clone carrying this TCR beta chain with a few counts. The sample is drawn from a study of T-cell reconstitution after alpha-beta-depleted transplantation in children. Germline V gene data show CDR1 as SNHLY and CDR2 as FYNNEI. The CDR3 sequence is 15 residues long. V lost 4 bases to trimming and J lost 2 bases, with 14 bases between them. Unique molecular identifiers were incorporated during preparation of the TCRbeta library. TCRdb re-derived calls from the PCR reads in MiXCR, one entry per CDR3 protein. The data show 420,000 or so distinct CDR3 sequences, approximately 11% seen once.

Here the sequenced sample was PBMCs from the stem cell graft donor, taken from the stem cell graft. The chain uses TRBV2 and TRBJ2-5; D is unresolved. This clonotype was obtained from a human donor who donated a stem cell graft to a child with acute myeloid leukemia. The CDR3 sequence is CASSVPRSVQETQYF. In DNA form, the CDR3 reads TGTGCCAGCAGTGTTCCCCGAAGCGTACAAGAGACCCAGTACTTC.